This TCR beta chain was recorded in a study of shared clonotypes between healthy human individuals. Overall study: Donor composition was a couple of women and three men, aged 18 to 49. Study results and caveats: The study found roughly 5% of naive CD4 clonotypes shared across a few donors.

Investigators divided CD4+ cells into CD45RA+ naive and CD45RA-negative memory subsets. In the case of this clone: No antigen is known for it.

Splitting of each subset's genomic DNA was done evenly across several immunoSEQ plates. Sequencing used immunoSEQ multiplex PCR; TCRdb keeps in-frame clones, though not all of them. The repertoire has about 2.4 million clones, approximately 90% of them found once; the top ten carry about 0.13%. With V trimmed by 4 bases and J by 1 base, 8 bases remained unmatched. Germline CDR1 and CDR2: KGHSH and LQKENI. The CDR3 contains 16 residues. V is TRBV18 and J is TRBJ2-7, with 9 bases aligning to TRBD2. Sequencing was performed on naive CD4+ T cells sorted from blood. The subset denotes: CD45RA+ positively selected. The TCR sequence derives from a man between 18 and 35 years old in good health. CDR3 residues: CASSLGIAGASYEQYF. In DNA form, the CDR3 reads TGTGCCAGCTCACTTGGAATAGCGGGAGCTTCCTACGAGCAGTACTTC.